The sequence of this T cell receptor (beta chain) was determined in a study of cytomegalovirus exposure and HLA in healthy donors. Study information: Early on, a data release was issued that held 80 million to 90 million unique TCRs from HLA-typed donors. Findings of the study overall: Cytomegalovirus status was reportedly diagnosed by the classifier with high sensitivity and specificity. Most TCRs appeared rarely, but some public TCRs recurred in many donors.

While unrecorded immune exposures were likely, the donors were nominally healthy when sampled. V dropped 6 bases and J dropped 2 bases, with 16 bases sitting between them. This CDR3 has 16 amino acids. Germline CDR1 reads MNHEY; CDR2 reads SMNVEV (reference sequence). For this clone: Its antigen is unidentified.

In the PCR, 60 Vbeta and 13 Jbeta primers were used. Generated by immunoSEQ multiplex PCR, the TCRdb table keeps only in-frame clones and is missing some. Among about 190,000 clones listed, around 83% were seen once. The V gene is TRBV27, the J gene TRBJ2-2, with D perhaps TRBD2 (5 bases). The sequenced material came from PBMCs. The receptor comes from a woman in her forties in good health and CMV-seronegative. The CDR3 protein is CASSRRTFTNTGELFF. In nucleotides, the CDR3 is TGTGCCAGCAGCCGGAGGACGTTCACTAACACCGGGGAGCTGTTTTTT.